This T cell receptor beta chain was retrieved from a study of blood T cell repertoires in COVID-19 (dated by TCRdb to the early 2020s). Regarding the study in general: The collaborator samples originated in the United States, Italy and Spain and spanned the acute and convalescent phases of COVID-19. HLA class I and class II types, where available, came from metadata supplied by the sample provider rather than from assay-based typing. Nearly every sample came with metadata listing a de-identified subject ID, COVID-19 status, age in years and sex. Samples were obtained from the ongoing ImmuneRACE study (first 160 participants) and from 1,254 subjects provided by 6 global collaborators. The repertoires were released in a freely available public database meant as a resource for research on the immune response to SARS-CoV-2. The dataset comprised deeply sampled blood TCRbeta repertoires from subjects exposed to, actively infected with, or recovered from COVID-19. The material from the prospective study consisted of cDNA or gDNA derived from T cells, B-cell-depleted T cells, or PBMCs. On the study overall, not on this receptor specifically: How much clinical and demographic metadata was included differed by source and by participant, and the metadata was provided uncurated.

Concerning this clone itself: There is no known antigen for this receptor. Base qualities are not provided; no much larger clone lies one nucleotide away.

The collaborating institutions used their own protocols to collect whole blood in K2EDTA tubes. For TCRbeta analysis, collaborators shipped samples as frozen whole blood, isolated PBMCs, or DNA extracted from either of those sample types. The immunoSEQ Assay, a bias-controlled multiplex PCR, was used to amplify TCRbeta CDR3 regions from genomic DNA. Per the original workflow: Within the assay, amplification of reference gene primers was used to estimate how many nucleated cells each sample contained. Sequence reads were collapsed and filtered to measure the absolute abundance of every unique TCRbeta CDR3 rearrangement. For each sample, productive Simpson clonality was calculated as the square root of Simpson's diversity index over productive rearrangements. TCRdb carries this immuneACCESS record with in-frame sequences only. Its versions omit some clonotypes, under half of them owing to an unresolved V gene in the studies checked, with the rest unexplained. Clone size and the V and J calls come from that table; the DNA yielded D and trimming. The sample records about 130,000 clones, 60% to 80% of which are singletons. The ten biggest clones cover around 5.5% of the sample.

Unmatched junction bases come to 9, with V trimmed by 2 bases and J by 5 bases. Via the germline V gene, CDR1 is MNHEY and CDR2 SVGAGI. The CDR3 spans 16 residues, from the cysteine through the phenylalanine. The kept DNA is CDR3 alone, 48 bases in frame from the first base. Sequencing was done on a sample of peripheral blood. Recombination joined TRBV6-5 with TRBJ1-2; 9 of the junction bases match TRBD1. The source of this sequence is a man aged 55 to 70 with acute or convalescent COVID-19. The CDR3 reads as follows: CASSYPTGGSSYGYTF. The DNA is as follows: TGTGCCAGCAGTTACCCGACAGGGGGTAGTTCTTATGGCTACACCTTC.